The 20 T cell receptor beta chains below come from one sample, sequenced in a study of T-cell memory formation after mild COVID-19. TCRdb processed the 5' RACE reads anew with MiXCR; each CDR3 protein has one entry. The data contain around 470,000 distinct CDR3 sequences, about 19% of them singletons. Source material: PBMCs or a T cell subset sorted from them (not recorded which). The receptors were sampled from an adult woman who had mild COVID-19 (a few samples of this study predate the infection). Cell type and time point are not known.

This clonotype has only a few counts. The chain couples TRBV5-1 to TRBJ1-4, with D unclear. Germline CDR1 is SGHRS and CDR2 is YFSETQ. Trimming took 0 bases from V and 4 from J, leaving 10 bases between them. The CDR3 loop spans 15 amino acids. The CDR3 sequence: CASSLGFGLNEKLFF. The CDR3 nucleotides read TGCGCCAGCAGCTTGGGTTTCGGGCTTAATGAAAAACTGTTTTTT.

The chain recombines TRBV20-1 with TRBJ2-7; D not resolved. V was cut by 6 bases and J by 2 bases, with 17 bases left in between. This CDR3 is built from 14 residues. The germline V gene has CDR1 DFQATT and CDR2 SNEGSKA (reference sequence). CDR3 bases: TGCAGTGCAAGATTCCCGACTCGGGCCTACGAGCAGTACTTC. Residues: CSARFPTRAYEQYF.

The rearrangement joins TRBV18 to TRBJ2-7; D may correspond to TRBD1 or TRBD2 (5 bases each). V was pared by 3 bases and J by 5 bases, with 17 bases between. Germline V gene lookup returns CDR1 KGHSH and CDR2 LQKENI. The CDR3 is made up of 15 amino acids. The CDR3 is CASSPYGALANEQYF. In DNA form, the CDR3 reads TGTGCCAGCTCACCTTACGGGGCCCTAGCTAACGAGCAGTACTTC. The entire variable domain, with the rest obtained from reference TRBV18 and TRBJ2-7, is as follows: NAGVMQNPRHLVRRRGQEARLRCSPMKGHSHVYWYRQLPEEGLKFMVYLQKENIIDESGMPKERFSAEFPKEGPSILRIQQVVRGDSAAYFCASSPYGALANEQYFGPGTRLTVT.

The chain combines TRBV12-3 or TRBV12-4 with TRBJ2-5; TRBD1 agrees at 9 bases. This CDR3 has 13 amino acids. J was trimmed by 3 bases and V by 7 bases; bases with no gene match: 3. CDR3 coding DNA: TGTGCCAGCACCGACAGGGGGGAAGAGACCCAGTACTTC. It specifies CASTDRGEETQYF.

This clonotype was seen only a few times. The chain recombines TRBV7-9 with TRBJ2-1; the match to TRBD2 covers 13 bases. CDR1 and CDR2 from the germline V gene are SEHNR and FQNEAQ (reference sequence). Losses at the gene ends were 6 bases for V and 8 bases for J; bases not matched to a gene: 7. This CDR3 has 15 amino acids. The CDR3 sequence: CASRPGLAGADEQFF. The CDR3 bases are TGTGCCAGCAGACCCGGACTAGCGGGAGCAGATGAGCAGTTCTTC.

The chain is built from TRBV6-5 and TRBJ2-3; D not certain. This CDR3 has 15 residues. CDR1 and CDR2 (germline): MNHEY, SVGAGI. The germline V and J ends were trimmed by 0 bases and 3 bases, with 10 bases remaining between them. This CDR3 reads CASSYSGGSTDTQYF. The CDR3 coding sequence is TGTGCCAGCAGTTACTCGGGCGGATCAACAGATACGCAGTATTTT.

V and J are TRBV5-1 and TRBJ2-3; no clear D gene. This CDR3 spans 17 amino acids. The germline V gene encodes CDR1 SGHRS and CDR2 YFSETQ. V shed 0 bases and J shed 2 bases, with 16 bases lying between them. This CDR3 reads CASSLVGAILLTDTQYF. The CDR3 DNA is TGCGCCAGCAGCTTGGTAGGCGCTATCCTCCTCACAGATACGCAGTATTTT.

J is TRBJ1-2 and V is TRBV6-1, with D unresolved. V was pared by 2 bases and J by 11 bases, with 12 bases between. Germline lookup yields CDR1 MNHNS and CDR2 SASEGT. The CDR3 loop spans 12 amino acids. DNA for the CDR3: TGTGCCAGCAGTGAATTCAAGGAAAGGTACACCTTC. Translating gives CASSEFKERYTF.

V usage is TRBV12-3 or TRBV12-4 and J usage is TRBJ2-1; 10 positions agree with TRBD1. V lost 0 bases, J lost 8 bases, and 4 bases stayed unmatched. The CDR3 contains 15 residues. The CDR3 loop reads CASSLAGQGVDEQFF. The CDR3 nucleotides read TGTGCCAGCAGTTTAGCAGGACAGGGGGTCGATGAGCAGTTCTTC.

This clonotype has a handful of counts. The rearrangement uses TRBV7-9 and TRBJ2-4; maybe TRBD1 (6 bases). Between the trimmed V and J ends, which lost 5 bases and 6 bases, there was a span of 14 bases. There are 14 residues in the CDR3. Germline V CDR1 and CDR2: SEHNR, FQNEAQ (reference sequence). In nucleotides, the CDR3 is TGTGCCAGCAGCCAAGTGGGGGCCGTAAACATTCAGTACTTC. Translated: CASSQVGAVNIQYF.

The V gene is TRBV20-1, the J gene TRBJ1-5; TRBD1 is a possible D gene (5 bases). Germline V gene sequence: CDR1 DFQATT, CDR2 SNEGSKA (reference sequence). Trimming cost V 7 bases and J 0 bases, with 25 bases left between them. The length of the CDR3 is 18 residues. The CDR3 protein is CSVRMGSGILNSNQPQHF. The DNA for the CDR3 is TGCAGTGTCAGGATGGGCTCAGGGATATTAAATAGCAATCAGCCCCAGCATTTT.

This clonotype was counted only a few times. V gene TRBV7-9 combines with J gene TRBJ2-1; D is ambiguous. The germline V gene encodes CDR1 SEHNR and CDR2 FQNEAQ (reference sequence). V was trimmed by 4 bases and J by 8 bases, leaving 12 bases between them. The CDR3 runs to 13 residues. CDR3: CASSYASDDEQFF. The CDR3 nucleotides read TGTGCCAGCAGCTACGCGTCGGACGATGAGCAGTTCTTC.

V and J are TRBV19 and TRBJ2-7; D may match TRBD1 or TRBD2 (6 bases each). The V and J ends lost 6 bases and 5 bases respectively, with 14 bases between them. The CDR3 spans 13 residues. CDR1 is LNHDA, CDR2 SQIVND, per germline (reference sequence). CDR3 sequence (DNA): TGTGCCAGTAGGTTCGGGGGCGACGACGAGCAGTACTTC. As protein: CASRFGGDDEQYF.

The V and J genes are TRBV15 and TRBJ1-5; D is ambiguous. V was pared by 0 bases and J by 5 bases, with 2 bases between. Germline lookup yields CDR1 LNHNV and CDR2 YYDKDF (reference sequence). This CDR3 comprises 12 residues. The CDR3 bases are TGTGCCACCAGCAGAGAGTATCAGCCCCAGCATTTT. It yields the protein CATSREYQPQHF.

This clonotype was recorded once. This chain connects TRBV24-1 to TRBJ2-3; D not resolved. This CDR3 comprises 18 residues. Per the germline V gene, CDR1 is KGHDR and CDR2 is SFDVKD. V was pared by 4 bases and J by 0 bases, with 19 bases between. The CDR3 DNA follows: TGTGCCACCAGTGAATACGGGCCCTTTTGGGCTAGCACAGATACGCAGTATTTT. This codes for CATSEYGPFWASTDTQYF.

This clonotype was recorded a few times. CDR3: CASRDRVSGYTF. The CDR3 DNA follows: TGTGCCAGCAGGGACAGGGTCTCTGGCTACACCTTC. This sequence joins TRBV6-2 or TRBV6-3 and TRBJ1-2, with 8 bases matching TRBD1. V gave up 6 bases and J gave up 7 bases; unmatched junction bases: 4. Germline-derived CDR1 and CDR2 are MNHEY and SVGEGT. The CDR3 contains 12 residues.

V and J are TRBV20-1 and TRBJ1-2; D is uncertain. Per the germline V gene, CDR1 is DFQATT and CDR2 is SNEGSKA (reference sequence). V was trimmed by 7 bases and J by 3 bases, leaving 24 bases between them. This CDR3 spans 16 amino acids. The DNA of the CDR3 is TGCAGTGTTCCCTCCGCGGCACCCGAAGGAGACTATGGCTACACCTTC. Amino acid sequence: CSVPSAAPEGDYGYTF.

There are a few counts of this clonotype. This chain joins TRBV27 and TRBJ1-5, with no clear D. Germline values: CDR1 MNHEY, CDR2 SMNVEV (reference sequence). V gave up 5 bases and J gave up 6 bases, with 11 bases separating them. This CDR3 region has 13 residues. In nucleotides, the CDR3 is TGTGCCAGCAGTCCGGGCCCGGGTCAGCCCCAGCATTTT. This sequence encodes CASSPGPGQPQHF.

This clonotype was seen only a few times. The genes are TRBV12-3 or TRBV12-4 and TRBJ1-3, with no clear D. V was pared by 3 bases and J by 1 base, with 10 bases between. The CDR3 is 15 amino acids. The CDR3 DNA follows: TGTGCCAGCAGTTTTATGGGTATATCTGGAAACACCATATATTTT. Translation: CASSFMGISGNTIYF.

This clonotype was counted only a few times. The rearrangement links TRBV4-3 to TRBJ2-3; the D gene is possibly TRBD2 (6 bases). The CDR3 runs 15 residues. Germline V gene data show CDR1 as LGHNA and CDR2 as YSLEER. The V end was cut by 1 base, the J end by 1 base, with 9 bases between. The CDR3 is CASSQGEARTDTQYF. CDR3 DNA: TGCGCCAGCAGCCAAGGGGAGGCTCGCACAGATACGCAGTATTTT.